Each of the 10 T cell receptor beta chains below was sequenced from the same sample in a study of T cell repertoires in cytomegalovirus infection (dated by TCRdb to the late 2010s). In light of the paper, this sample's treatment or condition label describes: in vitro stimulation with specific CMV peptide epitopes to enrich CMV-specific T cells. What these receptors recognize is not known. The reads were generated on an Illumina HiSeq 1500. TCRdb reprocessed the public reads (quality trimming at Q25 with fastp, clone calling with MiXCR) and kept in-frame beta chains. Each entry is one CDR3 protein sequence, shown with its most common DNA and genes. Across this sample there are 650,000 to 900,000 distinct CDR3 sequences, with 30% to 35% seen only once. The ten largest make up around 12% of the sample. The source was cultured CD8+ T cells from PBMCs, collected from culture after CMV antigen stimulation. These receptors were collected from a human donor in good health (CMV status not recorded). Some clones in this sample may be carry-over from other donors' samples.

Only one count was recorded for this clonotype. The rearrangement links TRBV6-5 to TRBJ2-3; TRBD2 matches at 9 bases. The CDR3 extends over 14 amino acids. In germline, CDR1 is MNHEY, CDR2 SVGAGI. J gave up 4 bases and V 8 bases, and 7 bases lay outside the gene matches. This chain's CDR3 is CASGSGGFADTQYF. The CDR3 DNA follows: TGTGCCAGCGGCAGCGGGGGGTTCGCAGATACGCAGTATTTT.

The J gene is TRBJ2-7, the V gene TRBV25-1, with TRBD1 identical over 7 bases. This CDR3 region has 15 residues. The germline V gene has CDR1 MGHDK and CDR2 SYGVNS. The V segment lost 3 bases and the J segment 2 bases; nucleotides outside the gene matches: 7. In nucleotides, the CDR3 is TGTGCCAGCAGTGACCACACACAGGGGACCTACGAGCAGTACTTC. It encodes CASSDHTQGTYEQYF.

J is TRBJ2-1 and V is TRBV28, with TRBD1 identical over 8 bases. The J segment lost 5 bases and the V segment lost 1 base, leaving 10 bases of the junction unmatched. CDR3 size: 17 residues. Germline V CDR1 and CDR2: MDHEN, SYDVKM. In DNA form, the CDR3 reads TGTGCCAGCAGTTTATACCCGGCAGGGGGCCACAACAATGAGCAGTTCTTC. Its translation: CASSLYPAGGHNNEQFF.

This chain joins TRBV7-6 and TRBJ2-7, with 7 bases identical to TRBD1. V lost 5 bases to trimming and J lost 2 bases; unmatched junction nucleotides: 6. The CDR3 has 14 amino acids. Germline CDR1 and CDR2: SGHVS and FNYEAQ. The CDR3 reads CASSPQGVPYEQYF. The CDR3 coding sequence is TGTGCCAGCAGCCCTCAGGGGGTCCCCTACGAGCAGTACTTC.

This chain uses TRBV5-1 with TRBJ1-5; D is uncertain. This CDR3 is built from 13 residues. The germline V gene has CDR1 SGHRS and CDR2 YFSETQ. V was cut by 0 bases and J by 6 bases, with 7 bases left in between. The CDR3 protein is CASSLDPRQPQHF. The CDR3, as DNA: TGCGCCAGCAGCTTGGATCCGCGTCAGCCCCAGCATTTT.

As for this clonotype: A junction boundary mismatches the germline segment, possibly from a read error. CDR3 sequence reads: CASALSGSTIYF. The CDR3, as DNA: TGTGCCAGCGCCCTCTCTGGAAGCACCATATATTTT. The chain uses TRBV7-9 and TRBJ1-3; the D is unclear. This CDR3 contains 12 residues. Germline assignment: CDR1 SEHNR and CDR2 FQNEAQ (reference sequence).

CDR3 nucleotide sequence: TGCGCCAGCAGCCAAGATTCGAAGGAGCACGGTGAAGCTTTCTTT. Translating gives CASSQDSKEHGEAFF. V and J are TRBV4-1 and TRBJ1-1; D is uncertain. Germline lookup yields CDR1 MGHRA and CDR2 YSYEKL. This CDR3 comprises 15 residues. The V gene lost 0 bases and the J gene lost 7 bases, with 15 bases spanning the gap.

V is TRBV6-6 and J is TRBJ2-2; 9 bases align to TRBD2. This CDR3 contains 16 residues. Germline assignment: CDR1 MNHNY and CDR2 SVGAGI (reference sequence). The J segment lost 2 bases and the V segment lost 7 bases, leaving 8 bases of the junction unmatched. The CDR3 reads CASTLAGFSNTGELFF. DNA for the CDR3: TGTGCCAGCACCCTAGCGGGGTTCTCTAACACCGGGGAGCTGTTTTTT.

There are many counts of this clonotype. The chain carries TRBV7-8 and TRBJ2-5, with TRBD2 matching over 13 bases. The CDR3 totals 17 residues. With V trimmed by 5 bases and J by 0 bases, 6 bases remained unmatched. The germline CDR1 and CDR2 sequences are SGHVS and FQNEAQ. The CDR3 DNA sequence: TGTGCCAGCAGCCCCGGGACTAGCGGGGTGTACCAAGAGACCCAGTACTTC. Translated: CASSPGTSGVYQETQYF.

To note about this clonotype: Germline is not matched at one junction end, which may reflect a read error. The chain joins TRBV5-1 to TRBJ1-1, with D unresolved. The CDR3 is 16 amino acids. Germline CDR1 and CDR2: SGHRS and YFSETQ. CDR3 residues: CASSSDRPSLNTQAFF. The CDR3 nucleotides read TGCGCCAGCAGCTCCGACCGACCGAGTTTGAACACTCAAGCTTTCTTT.